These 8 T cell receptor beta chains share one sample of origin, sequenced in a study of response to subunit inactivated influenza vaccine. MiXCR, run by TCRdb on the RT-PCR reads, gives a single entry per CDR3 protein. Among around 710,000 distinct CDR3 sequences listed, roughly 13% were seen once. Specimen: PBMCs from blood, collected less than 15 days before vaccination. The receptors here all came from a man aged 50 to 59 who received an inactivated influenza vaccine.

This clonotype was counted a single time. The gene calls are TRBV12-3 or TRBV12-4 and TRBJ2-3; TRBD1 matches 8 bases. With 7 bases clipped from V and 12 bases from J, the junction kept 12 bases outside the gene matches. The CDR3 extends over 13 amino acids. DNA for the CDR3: TGTGCCAGCACCCCAGGGGGCCGGAAGGTCCAGTATTTT. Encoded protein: CASTPGGRKVQYF.

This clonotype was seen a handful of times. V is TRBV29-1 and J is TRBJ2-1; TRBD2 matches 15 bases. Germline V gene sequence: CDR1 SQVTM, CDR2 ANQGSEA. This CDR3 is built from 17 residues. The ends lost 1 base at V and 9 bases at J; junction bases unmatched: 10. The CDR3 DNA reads TGCAGCGTTGAAGTCCGGACTAGCGGGAGGGCCATGGCTGAGCAGTTCTTC. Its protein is CSVEVRTSGRAMAEQFF.

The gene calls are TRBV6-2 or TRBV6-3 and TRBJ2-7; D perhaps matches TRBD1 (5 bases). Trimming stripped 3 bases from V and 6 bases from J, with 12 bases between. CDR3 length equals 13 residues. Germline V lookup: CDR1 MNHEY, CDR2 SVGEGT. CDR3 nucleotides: TGTGCCAGCAGTTATGGCAGGGAATCCGAGCAGTACTTC. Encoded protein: CASSYGRESEQYF.

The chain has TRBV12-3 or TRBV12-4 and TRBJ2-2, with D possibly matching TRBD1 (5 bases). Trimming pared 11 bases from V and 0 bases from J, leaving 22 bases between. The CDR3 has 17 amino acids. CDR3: CAFSLGVYSANTGELFF. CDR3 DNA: TGTGCCTTCAGTTTAGGGGTCTACAGCGCGAACACCGGGGAGCTGTTTTTT.

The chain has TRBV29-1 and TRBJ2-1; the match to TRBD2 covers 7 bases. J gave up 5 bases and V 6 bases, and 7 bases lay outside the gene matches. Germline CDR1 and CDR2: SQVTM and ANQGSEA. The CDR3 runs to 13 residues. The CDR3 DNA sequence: TGCAGCGTCCCCCAGGGACTAAACAATGAGCAGTTCTTC. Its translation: CSVPQGLNNEQFF.

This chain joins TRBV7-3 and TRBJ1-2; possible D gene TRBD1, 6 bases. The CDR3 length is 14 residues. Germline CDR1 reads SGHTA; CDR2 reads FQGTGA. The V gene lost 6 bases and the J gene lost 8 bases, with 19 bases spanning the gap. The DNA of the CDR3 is TGTGCCAGCAGTCCCGGTCCGGGGGCAGCCGGCTACACCTTC. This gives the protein CASSPGPGAAGYTF.

This CDR3 reads CASSSQGAMTETQYF. The CDR3 nucleotides read TGTGCCAGCAGTTCACAGGGGGCAATGACGGAGACCCAGTACTTC. V is TRBV28 and J is TRBJ2-5; 9 nucleotides match TRBD1. From germline, CDR1 is MDHEN and CDR2 SYDVKM. The CDR3 extends over 15 amino acids. The junction had 8 bases not matched to a gene; V was cut back by 4 bases and J by 5 bases.

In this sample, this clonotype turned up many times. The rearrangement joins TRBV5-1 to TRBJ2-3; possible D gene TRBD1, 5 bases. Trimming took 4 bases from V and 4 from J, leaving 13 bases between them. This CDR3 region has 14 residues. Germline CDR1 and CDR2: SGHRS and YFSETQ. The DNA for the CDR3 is TGCGCCAGCAGCCTCCAGGGTGATTCAGATACGCAGTATTTT. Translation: CASSLQGDSDTQYF.